The source of this TCR beta chain is a study of blood T cell repertoires in COVID-19. Authors' processing steps: By means of reference gene primer amplification, nucleated cell counts were estimated. Measured with immunoSEQ multiplex PCR; TCRdb has only the in-frame clones, and not every one. V and J calls and clone size are given by that table; D and trimming were obtained from the DNA. The table lists approximately 290,000 clones, 85% to 90% of them singletons, with approximately 4% in the top ten. The CDR3 totals 12 residues. Germline CDR1 and CDR2: LGHDT and YNNKEL (reference sequence). The germline V and J ends were trimmed by 4 bases and 5 bases, with 5 bases remaining between them.

This TCR was sampled from a woman between 18 and 29 years old with acute COVID-19. The V and J genes are TRBV3-1 (or the pseudogene TRBV3-2) and TRBJ2-2; D is uncertain. The specimen sequenced was PBMCs or T cells enriched from blood (not recorded which). The CDR3 region is CASSLSTGELFF. For the CDR3, the DNA is TGTGCCAGCAGCCTCTCGACCGGGGAGCTGTTTTTT.